Listed here are 20 T cell receptor beta chains from one sample, sequenced in a study of blood T cell repertoires in COVID-19. The protocol was immunoSEQ multiplex PCR, while the TCRdb copy is restricted to in-frame clones and leaves out a portion. Of fewer than 300,000 clones in the sample, roughly four fifths were seen once. The sequenced sample was peripheral blood. The receptor set was obtained from a person aged 65-85 years with COVID-19, enrolled during active disease.

The CDR3 loop reads CASSPLADYEQYF. CDR3 nucleotide sequence: TGTGCCAGCTCACCATTGGCAGATTACGAGCAGTACTTC. J is TRBJ2-7 and V is TRBV18; D remains ambiguous. Germline V CDR1 and CDR2: KGHSH, LQKENI. Trimming removed 2 bases from V and 4 bases from J, with 9 bases in between. This CDR3 is 13 amino acids long.

The V and J genes are TRBV7-3 and TRBJ1-5; TRBD1 aligns across 8 bases. After removal of 2 bases from V and 5 bases from J, the junction contained 5 bases not matched to a gene. There are 15 residues in the CDR3. Germline values: CDR1 SGHTA, CDR2 FQGTGA. This CDR3 reads CASSLWAGGYQPQHF. The CDR3 DNA reads TGTGCCAGCAGCTTATGGGCAGGGGGCTATCAGCCCCAGCATTTT.

The genes are TRBV28 and TRBJ1-2; possible D gene TRBD1, 6 bases. Trimming removed 4 bases at V and 1 base at J, with 16 bases between. Germline values: CDR1 MDHEN, CDR2 SYDVKM. This CDR3 has 16 residues. CDR3 DNA sequence: TGTGCCAGCAGTTCCCTGGGCAGGGGAAATAACTATGGCTACACCTTC. Encoded protein: CASSSLGRGNNYGYTF.

The gene calls are TRBV19 and TRBJ1-5, with TRBD1 identical over 7 bases. Germline V gene lookup returns CDR1 LNHDA and CDR2 SQIVND (reference sequence). V was clipped by 1 base and J by 6 bases; unmatched bases: 9. This CDR3 is built from 16 residues. The CDR3 loop reads CASSIAFTGVRQPQHF. The CDR3 nucleotides read TGTGCCAGTAGTATAGCGTTCACAGGGGTTCGTCAGCCCCAGCATTTT. Using reference TRBV19 and TRBJ1-5 for the parts outside the CDR3, the full variable domain is DGGITQSPKYLFRKEGQNVTLSCEQNLNHDAMYWYRQDPGQGLRLIYYSQIVNDFQKGDIAEGYSVSREKKESFPLTVTSAQKNPTAFYLCASSIAFTGVRQPQHFGDGTRLSIL.

By share, this clone ranks as medium-sized. This chain connects TRBV29-1 to TRBJ1-3, with 7 bases fitting TRBD1. J gave up 0 bases and V 0 bases, and 8 bases lay outside the gene matches. This CDR3 is built from 17 residues. CDR1 and CDR2 (germline): SQVTM, ANQGSEA. CDR3: CSVEETTGFFSGNTIYF. The CDR3 nucleotides are TGCAGCGTTGAAGAAACGACAGGGTTCTTCTCTGGAAACACCATATATTTT.

The chain joins TRBV14 to TRBJ1-6; no clear D gene. Trimming took 3 bases from V and 9 from J, leaving 6 bases between them. The CDR3 length is 12 residues. Germline assignment: CDR1 SGHDN and CDR2 FVKESK. For the CDR3, the DNA is TGTGCCAGCAGCCACGGCGGTTCACCCCTCCACTTT. Residues: CASSHGGSPLHF.

The chain has TRBV6-4 and TRBJ1-6; TRBD1 is a possible D gene (6 bases). CDR3 size: 13 residues. V shed 3 bases and J shed 14 bases, with 14 bases lying between them. Per the germline V gene, CDR1 is MRHNA and CDR2 is SNTAGT. CDR3 amino acids: CASSEAQGSTLHF. The CDR3 DNA sequence: TGTGCCAGCAGTGAAGCTCAGGGGAGCACCCTCCACTTT.

The CDR3 sequence is CATNRGYQPQHF. CDR3 in DNA: TGTGCCACCAACCGCGGATATCAGCCCCAGCATTTT. The chain couples TRBV28 to TRBJ1-5; the D is unclear. Germline V CDR1 and CDR2: MDHEN, SYDVKM. V was shortened by 10 bases and J by 5 bases, with 12 bases between the two germline ends. The CDR3 has 12 amino acids.

This clone showed up just once. The CDR3 protein is CASSSTVLAKKSYNEQFF. CDR3 nucleotides: TGTGCCAGCAGCTCAACGGTGCTAGCCAAGAAATCATACAATGAGCAGTTCTTC. The V and J genes are TRBV7-8 and TRBJ2-1; a possible D gene is TRBD2 (5 bases). V lost 4 bases, J lost 4 bases, and 23 bases lay in between. Germline V lookup: CDR1 SGHVS, CDR2 FQNEAQ. CDR3 size: 18 residues.

This sequence joins TRBV3-1 (or the pseudogene TRBV3-2) and TRBJ2-5; TRBD2 agrees at 7 bases. This CDR3 region has 11 residues. Trimming at V came to 10 bases and at J to 5 bases, leaving 4 bases not matched to a gene. Germline V gene data show CDR1 as LGHDT and CDR2 as YNNKEL (reference sequence). The CDR3 loop is CATLGGETQYF. CDR3 bases: TGTGCCACACTCGGGGGGGAGACCCAGTACTTC.

The CDR3 region is CASSLFRVSSGQFF. DNA for the CDR3: TGTGCCAGCAGTTTGTTCAGGGTTTCGTCTGGGCAGTTCTTC. This chain links TRBV28 with TRBJ2-1; a possible D gene is TRBD1 (5 bases). Germline assignment: CDR1 MDHEN and CDR2 SYDVKM. Trimming left V 3 bases short and J 12 bases short, with 18 bases between. The CDR3 is 14 residues long.

This sequence joins TRBV10-2 and TRBJ2-1; the match to TRBD2 covers 13 bases. The junction had 8 bases not matched to a gene; V was cut back by 6 bases and J by 9 bases. The germline V gene encodes CDR1 WSHSY and CDR2 SAAADI. CDR3 length equals 15 residues. CDR3 nucleotide sequence: TGCGCCAGCAGCCCCCCGGGACTAGCGGGGAGTGAGCAGTTCTTC. The encoded protein is CASSPPGLAGSEQFF.

This clone was found a few times. The chain links TRBV19 to TRBJ1-4, with TRBD1 matching 7 bases. Looked up from germline, CDR1 is LNHDA and CDR2 is SQIVND (reference sequence). The V segment lost 5 bases and the J segment 8 bases; nucleotides outside the gene matches: 8. CDR3 length: 14 amino acids. CDR3 loop: CASSVTGVAEKLFF. The CDR3 DNA reads TGTGCCAGTAGTGTAACAGGGGTCGCGGAAAAACTGTTTTTT.

V gene TRBV28 combines with J gene TRBJ1-5, with D perhaps TRBD1 (6 bases). The CDR3 totals 13 residues. The V end was cut by 8 bases, the J end by 6 bases, with 14 bases between. Per the germline V gene, CDR1 is MDHEN and CDR2 is SYDVKM. The CDR3 nucleotides are TGTGCCAGCCACAGGGATTGGAGTCAGCCCCAGCATTTT. Translating it yields CASHRDWSQPQHF.

This clone was recorded only once. The rearrangement uses TRBV7-9 and TRBJ1-1; 8 bases line up with TRBD1. J gave up 4 bases and V 5 bases, and 6 bases lay outside the gene matches. Germline lookup yields CDR1 SEHNR and CDR2 FQNEAQ (reference sequence). The CDR3 sequence is 14 residues long. The DNA for the CDR3 is TGTGCCAGCAGCGTCGGTCAGGGGGCCACTGAAGCTTTCTTT. Translating gives CASSVGQGATEAFF.

The rearrangement joins TRBV6-5 to TRBJ2-7; 12 bases agree with TRBD2. The CDR3 is 14 amino acids. Germline V lookup: CDR1 MNHEY, CDR2 SVGAGI. With V trimmed by 8 bases and J by 7 bases, 9 bases remained unmatched. The CDR3 DNA reads TGTGCCAGCGTACTAGCGGGAGGTTCGGGGGAGCAGTACTTC. Encoded protein: CASVLAGGSGEQYF.

The chain carries TRBV30 and TRBJ1-5; no definite D call. Between the trimmed V and J ends, which lost 0 bases and 3 bases, there was a span of 9 bases. The CDR3 loop spans 14 amino acids. Germline values: CDR1 GTSNPN, CDR2 SVGIG (reference sequence). CDR3: CAWSVTGDNQPQHF. In DNA form, the CDR3 reads TGTGCCTGGAGTGTAACGGGAGACAATCAGCCCCAGCATTTT. Combining the CDR3 with reference TRBV30 and TRBJ1-5 gives the whole variable domain SQTIHQWPATLVQPVGSPLSLECTVEGTSNPNLYWYRQAAGRGLQLLFYSVGIGQISSEVPQNLSASRPQDRQFILSSKKLLLSDSGFYLCAWSVTGDNQPQHFGDGTRLSIL.

The V gene is TRBV10-3, the J gene TRBJ1-2, with D possibly matching TRBD1 (6 bases). The CDR3 extends over 13 amino acids. The germline CDR1 and CDR2 sequences are ENHRY and SYGVKD. Trimming pared 7 bases from V and 6 bases from J, leaving 15 bases between. The CDR3 here is CAITTGKGDGYTF. The DNA for the CDR3 is TGTGCCATCACAACAGGGAAAGGGGATGGCTACACCTTC.

As to this clone: The sample has other DNA sequences that encode this CDR3 too. This chain uses TRBV19 with TRBJ1-1, with no clear D. Germline loops: CDR1 LNHDA, CDR2 SQIVND (reference sequence). The V and J ends lost 3 bases and 1 base respectively, with 6 bases between them. The CDR3 runs 13 residues. The CDR3 spells CASSMAPNTEAFF. The CDR3 nucleotides are TGTGCCAGTAGTATGGCACCGAACACTGAAGCTTTCTTT.

This chain connects TRBV3-1 (or the pseudogene TRBV3-2) to TRBJ1-5; no firm D call. The CDR3 loop spans 14 amino acids. Looked up from germline, CDR1 is LGHDT and CDR2 is YNNKEL (reference sequence). V lost 1 base, J lost 5 bases, and 9 bases lay in between. This CDR3 is CASSQAGDHQPQHF. The CDR3 coding sequence is TGTGCCAGCAGCCAAGCGGGAGATCATCAGCCCCAGCATTTT.